This T cell receptor beta chain was found in a study of cytomegalovirus exposure and HLA in healthy donors. Amplification used 60 Vbeta primers and 13 Jbeta primers. Produced via immunoSEQ multiplex PCR; TCRdb's table is partial and in-frame only. The sample records 90,000 to 100,000 clones, around a tenth being singletons. With regard to this clone: The antigen remains undetermined.

CDR1 is PRHDT, CDR2 FYEKMQ, per germline (reference sequence). The germline V and J ends were trimmed by 3 bases and 6 bases, with 15 bases remaining between them. CDR3 size: 15 residues. Findings and caveats of the study: In a later analysis, at a false discovery rate of 0.05, about 15,000 TCR beta sequences were associated with HLA alleles.

This chain joins TRBV13 and TRBJ2-1; D possibly corresponds to TRBD2 (6 bases). The sequence came from a man aged 50 to 59 in good health and CMV-seropositive. Material: PBMCs. The CDR3 loop is CASSFSETRLNEQFF. The CDR3 DNA reads TGTGCCAGCAGCTTCTCCGAGACTAGGCTCAATGAGCAGTTCTTC.